The 8 T cell receptor beta chains in this list originate from one sample, sequenced in a study of OX40 agonist ivuxolimab in advanced cancers. The table came from immunoSEQ multiplex PCR; TCRdb's copy has only in-frame clones and leaves some out. The sample lists more than 30,000 clones; roughly three quarters were seen once. Sequencing used CD4+ or CD8+ T cells sorted from blood, obtained in a trial of the OX40 agonist ivuxolimab. The receptors shown here come from an adult with an advanced solid tumor such as melanoma, head and neck, liver or kidney cancer.

CDR3 in DNA: TGCGCCAGCAGCCGGGGGCTATTAAGCTCCTACGAGCAGTACTTC. Its translation is CASSRGLLSSYEQYF. The J gene is TRBJ2-7, the V gene TRBV4-1; maybe TRBD1 (6 bases). V was trimmed by 4 bases and J by 0 bases, leaving 13 bases between them. In germline, CDR1 is MGHRA, CDR2 YSYEKL. This CDR3 has 15 residues.

The V gene is TRBV2, the J gene TRBJ2-7; possibly TRBD1 for D (6 bases). CDR1 is SNHLY, CDR2 FYNNEI, per germline. Trimming cost V 7 bases and J 5 bases, with 15 bases left between them. The CDR3 runs to 13 residues. This CDR3 reads CASNHRVMNEQYF. CDR3 coding DNA: TGTGCCAGCAATCACAGGGTCATGAACGAGCAGTACTTC.

The V gene is TRBV30, the J gene TRBJ2-7, with D perhaps matching TRBD2 (5 bases). The V end lost 3 bases, the J end lost 7 bases, and 16 bases lay between the germline ends. There are 13 residues in the CDR3. Germline assignment: CDR1 GTSNPN and CDR2 SVGIG (reference sequence). The CDR3 DNA follows: TGTGCCTGGAGCCGGGGAACATTAGGGGAGCAGTACTTC. This gives the protein CAWSRGTLGEQYF.

This chain uses TRBV6-1 with TRBJ1-6, with 9 positions matching TRBD1. Germline-derived CDR1 and CDR2 are MNHNS and SASEGT. The CDR3 consists of 20 residues. Losses at the gene ends were 1 base for V and 0 bases for J; bases not matched to a gene: 10. CDR3 amino acids: CASSEDTGGLQSSYNSPLHF. The DNA for the CDR3 is TGTGCCAGCAGTGAAGATACAGGGGGCCTCCAGAGCTCCTATAATTCACCCCTCCACTTT.

This rearrangement joins TRBV7-7 to TRBJ2-7, with unresolved D. From germline, CDR1 is SSHAT and CDR2 FNYEAQ (reference sequence). The V and J ends lost 5 bases and 5 bases respectively, with 13 bases between them. The CDR3 runs to 13 residues. CDR3 coding DNA: TGTGCCAGCAGCCCACCCGGAAACCACGAGCAGTACTTC. Protein: CASSPPGNHEQYF.

The chain joins TRBV5-1 to TRBJ1-2, with unresolved D. This CDR3 is built from 15 residues. Trimming stripped 1 base from V and 1 base from J, with 11 bases between. CDR1 and CDR2 from the germline V gene are SGHRS and YFSETQ. In DNA, the CDR3 is TGCGCCAGCAGCTTGACGGCTCTTGGTAACTATGGCTACACCTTC. As protein: CASSLTALGNYGYTF.

This clone was observed a handful of times. This sequence joins TRBV5-4 and TRBJ2-1; 9 positions agree with TRBD1. Per germline, CDR1 SGHNT and CDR2 YYREEE (reference sequence). With 5 bases clipped from V and 2 bases from J, the junction kept 8 bases outside the gene matches. The CDR3 has 16 residues. CDR3 in amino acids: CASRKVTGGPYNEQFF. CDR3 nucleotides: TGTGCCAGCAGGAAAGTCACAGGGGGCCCCTACAATGAGCAGTTCTTC.

This clone was observed a single time. The genes are TRBV29-1 and TRBJ2-5, with D maybe TRBD2 (6 bases). The CDR3 covers 15 residues. The germline CDR1 and CDR2 sequences are SQVTM and ANQGSEA. Trimming cost V 3 bases and J 5 bases, with 19 bases left between them. The CDR3 DNA reads TGCAGCGTTGAGGAGGGTACCTCTGTTAGGGAGACCCAGTACTTC. Residues: CSVEEGTSVRETQYF.